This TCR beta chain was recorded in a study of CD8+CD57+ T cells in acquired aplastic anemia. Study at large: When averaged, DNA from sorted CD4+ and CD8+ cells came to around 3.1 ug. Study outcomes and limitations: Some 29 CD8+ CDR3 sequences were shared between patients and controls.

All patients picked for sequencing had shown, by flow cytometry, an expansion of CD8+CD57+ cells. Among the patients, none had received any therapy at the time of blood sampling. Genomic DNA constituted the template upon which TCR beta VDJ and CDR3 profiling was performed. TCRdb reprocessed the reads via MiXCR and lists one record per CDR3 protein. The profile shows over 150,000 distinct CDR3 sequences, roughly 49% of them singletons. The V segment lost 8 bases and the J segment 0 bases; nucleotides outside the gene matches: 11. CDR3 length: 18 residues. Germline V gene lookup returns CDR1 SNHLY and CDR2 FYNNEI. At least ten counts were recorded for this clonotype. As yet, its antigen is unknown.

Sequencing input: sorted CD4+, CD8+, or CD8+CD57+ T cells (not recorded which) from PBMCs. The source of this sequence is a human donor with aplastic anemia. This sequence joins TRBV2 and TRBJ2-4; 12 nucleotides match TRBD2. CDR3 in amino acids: CASEPGLAGGLAKNIQYF. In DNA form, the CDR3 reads TGTGCCAGCGAACCTGGGCTAGCGGGGGGGCTAGCCAAAAACATTCAGTACTTC.